This TCR beta chain came from a study of cytomegalovirus exposure and HLA in healthy donors. The V gene's germline CDR1 is SGDLS and CDR2 YYNGEE. The CDR3 has 16 residues. After removal of 0 bases from V and 8 bases from J, the junction contained 10 bases not matched to a gene. Primers included in the PCR were 60 Vbeta and 13 Jbeta primers. The data were produced by immunoSEQ multiplex PCR, yet TCRdb's version contains in-frame clones alone and is incomplete. The data show roughly 150,000 clones, about 74% seen once. Sequencing was carried out using PBMCs. The J gene is TRBJ2-1, the V gene TRBV9, with 8 bases aligning to TRBD2. The TCR originated in a male donor in good health and CMV-seronegative. DNA of the CDR3: TGTGCCAGCAGCGTAGCGTCTAGCGGGCACTTACATGAGCAGTTCTTC. Residues: CASSVASSGHLHEQFF.